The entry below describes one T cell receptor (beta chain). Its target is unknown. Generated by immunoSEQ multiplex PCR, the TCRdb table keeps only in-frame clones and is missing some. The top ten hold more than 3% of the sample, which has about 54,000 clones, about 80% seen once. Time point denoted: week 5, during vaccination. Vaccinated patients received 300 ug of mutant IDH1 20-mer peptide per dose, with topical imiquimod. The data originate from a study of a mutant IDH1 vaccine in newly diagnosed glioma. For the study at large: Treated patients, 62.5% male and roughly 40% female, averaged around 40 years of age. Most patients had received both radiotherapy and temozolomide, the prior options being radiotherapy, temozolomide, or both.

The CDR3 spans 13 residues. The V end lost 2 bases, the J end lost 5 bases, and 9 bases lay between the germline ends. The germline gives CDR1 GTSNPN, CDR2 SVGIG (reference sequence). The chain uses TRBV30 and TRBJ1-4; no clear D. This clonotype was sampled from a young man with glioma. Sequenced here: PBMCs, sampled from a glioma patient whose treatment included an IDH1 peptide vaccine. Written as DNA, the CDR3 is TGTGCCTGGAGTATAGGATTAAATGAAAAACTGTTTTTT. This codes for CAWSIGLNEKLFF.